These 28 T cell receptor beta chains were all obtained from the same sample, sequenced in a study of cytomegalovirus exposure and HLA in healthy donors. PCR amplification relied on 60 Vbeta primers (plus 13 Jbeta primers). Profiled with immunoSEQ multiplex PCR; TCRdb holds only in-frame clones, not every one. The sample holds around 99,000 clones, under 90% seen once. Sequences were obtained from PBMCs. These receptors were obtained from a woman aged 25 to 39 in good health and CMV-seronegative.

In this sample, this clone turned up a few times. The genes are TRBV10-1 and TRBJ2-2; 11 bases map to TRBD2. The V gene end was trimmed by 8 bases and the J gene end by 3 bases; junction bases not matched to a gene: 20. CDR1 is WNHNN, CDR2 SYGVQD, per germline (reference sequence). This CDR3 region has 20 residues. As DNA, the CDR3 is TGCGCCAGCTCGCTGGAAGGACTAGCGGGCCCGCGGCCCGACACCGGGGAGCTGTTTTTT. As protein: CASSLEGLAGPRPDTGELFF.

The gene calls are TRBV10-3 and TRBJ2-3; D remains ambiguous. Trimming took 3 bases from V and 4 from J, leaving 14 bases between them. The CDR3 has 15 residues. Germline lookup yields CDR1 ENHRY and CDR2 SYGVKD. The CDR3 region has the DNA TGTGCCATCAGTGACCCCACCTACCGGTCAGATACGCAGTATTTT. The encoded protein is CAISDPTYRSDTQYF.

This clone was recorded once. The J gene is TRBJ2-1, the V gene TRBV19; 15 nucleotides match TRBD2. Germline V CDR1 and CDR2: LNHDA, SQIVND (reference sequence). This CDR3 comprises 16 residues. The ends lost 4 bases at V and 7 bases at J; junction bases unmatched: 5. CDR3 amino acids: CASSTPGTSGRNEQFF. CDR3 nucleotide sequence: TGTGCCAGTAGTACCCCCGGGACTAGCGGGAGGAATGAGCAGTTCTTC.

This clone appeared a few times. The V call is TRBV28, the J call TRBJ1-1, with a weak D call TRBD1 (6 bases). The CDR3 is 14 amino acids. Germline V CDR1 and CDR2: MDHEN, SYDVKM. Trimming left V 6 bases short and J 6 bases short, with 17 bases between. CDR3 sequence: CASRPEAGAAEAFF. The CDR3 DNA sequence: TGTGCCAGCAGGCCCGAAGCAGGGGCGGCTGAAGCTTTCTTT.

The chain has TRBV7-9 and TRBJ1-2; 7 bases align to TRBD1. The CDR3 is 14 amino acids. Germline V CDR1 and CDR2: SEHNR, FQNEAQ (reference sequence). V shed 6 bases and J 4 bases; nucleotides not matched to a gene: 8. CDR3: CASSRDSLAYGYTF. The CDR3, as DNA: TGTGCCAGCAGTAGGGACAGTCTGGCCTATGGCTACACCTTC. Combining the CDR3 with reference TRBV7-9 and TRBJ1-2 gives the whole variable domain DTGVSQNPRHKITKRGQNVTFRCDPISEHNRLYWYRQTLGQGPEFLTYFQNEAQLEKSRLLSDRFSAERPKGSFSTLEIQRTEQGDSAMYLCASSRDSLAYGYTFGSGTRLTVV.

The chain couples TRBV11-2 to TRBJ2-6; D gene ambiguous. Germline CDR1 reads SGHAT; CDR2 reads FQNNGV. V lost 5 bases and J lost 4, with 9 bases in between. The CDR3 has 14 amino acids. CDR3 coding DNA: TGTGCCAGCAGCGCGGTTTCGGGGGCCAACGTCCTGACTTTC. Its protein is CASSAVSGANVLTF.

The rearrangement joins TRBV2 to TRBJ2-5; a weak D match, TRBD1 (6 bases). CDR1 is SNHLY, CDR2 FYNNEI, per germline. V was pared by 4 bases and J by 1 base, with 16 bases between. The CDR3 has 16 residues. CDR3 amino acids: CASSVKDSLVQETQYF. The CDR3 region has the DNA TGTGCCAGCAGTGTCAAGGACAGCTTAGTCCAAGAGACCCAGTACTTC.

This chain links TRBV6-1 with TRBJ2-3; maybe TRBD2 (5 bases). CDR1 and CDR2 from the germline V gene are MNHNS and SASEGT. The CDR3 totals 13 residues. V was shortened by 4 bases and J by 5 bases, with 10 bases between the two germline ends. This CDR3 is CASSVTRRDTQYF. CDR3 DNA: TGTGCCAGCAGTGTCACTAGGAGAGATACGCAGTATTTT.

The V and J genes are TRBV9 and TRBJ2-1, with 12 nucleotides matching TRBD1. The trim removed 0 bases at V and 9 bases at J, leaving 7 bases unmatched. The CDR3 is made up of 16 amino acids. Germline assignment: CDR1 SGDLS and CDR2 YYNGEE. The CDR3 here is CASSVDPGTGGSEQFF. The CDR3, as DNA: TGTGCCAGCAGCGTAGACCCCGGGACAGGGGGCAGTGAGCAGTTCTTC.

The chain has TRBV28 and TRBJ2-7; D may be TRBD2 (6 bases). Germline CDR1 is MDHEN and CDR2 is SYDVKM. The V end was cut by 6 bases, the J end by 3 bases, with 12 bases between. The CDR3 covers 13 residues. The CDR3 bases are TGTGCCAGCAGCCGAGGAGGGCTCTACGAGCAGTACTTC. This gives the protein CASSRGGLYEQYF. The complete variable domain, with remaining parts taken from reference TRBV28 and TRBJ2-7, reads DVKVTQSSRYLVKRTGEKVFLECVQDMDHENMFWYRQDPGLGLRLIYFSYDVKMKEKGDIPEGYSVSREKKERFSLILESASTNQTSMYLCASSRGGLYEQYFGPGTRLTVT.

V and J are TRBV6-5 and TRBJ2-1; D uncertain. There are 13 residues in the CDR3. Germline CDR1 reads MNHEY; CDR2 reads SVGAGI. Trimming removed 6 bases from V and 7 bases from J, with 13 bases in between. The DNA of the CDR3 is TGTGCCAGCAGCAGTCGAAGAATAAATGAGCAGTTCTTC. This translates into CASSSRRINEQFF.

The rearrangement links TRBV7-2 to TRBJ1-3; D gene uncertain. The V gene lost 3 bases and the J gene lost 0 bases, with 12 bases spanning the gap. CDR1 and CDR2 from the germline V gene are SGHTA and FQGNSA. The CDR3 is made up of 16 amino acids. CDR3 DNA: TGTGCCAGCAGCTTTGAGGGAACCATCTCTGGAAACACCATATATTTT. Translation: CASSFEGTISGNTIYF.

The genes are TRBV5-1 and TRBJ2-1; D remains unclear. Per germline, CDR1 SGHRS and CDR2 YFSETQ. CDR3 length equals 12 residues. V gave up 4 bases and J gave up 12 bases, with 14 bases separating them. The CDR3 region has the DNA TGCGCCAGCAGCCTCGGCCAGGATGGGCAGTTCTTC. Its translation is CASSLGQDGQFF.

The rearrangement links TRBV6-1 to TRBJ1-3; D is uncertain. The CDR3 runs to 16 residues. The germline V gene has CDR1 MNHNS and CDR2 SASEGT. Deletions cut 3 bases from V and 0 bases from J, with 12 bases between. CDR3 region: CASSEDWRSSGNTIYF. CDR3 nucleotide sequence: TGTGCCAGCAGTGAGGATTGGCGGTCCTCTGGAAACACCATATATTTT.

The chain's CDR3 is CASGSGVLAGNTIYF. In nucleotides, the CDR3 is TGTGCCAGCGGTTCGGGGGTTTTGGCTGGAAACACCATATATTTT. The chain joins TRBV9 to TRBJ1-3; perhaps TRBD1 as D (5 bases). In germline, CDR1 is SGDLS, CDR2 YYNGEE. This CDR3 has 15 residues. V lost 7 bases and J lost 2, with 16 bases in between. The variable domain in full, with the rest retrieved from reference TRBV9 and TRBJ1-3, is DSGVTQTPKHLITATGQRVTLRCSPRSGDLSVYWYQQSLDQGLQFLIQYYNGEERAKGNILERFSAQQFPDLHSELNLSSLELGDSALYFCASGSGVLAGNTIYFGEGSWLTVV.

The chain couples TRBV12-5 to TRBJ1-5; possible D gene TRBD1, 5 bases. The V and J ends lost 6 bases and 2 bases respectively, with 11 bases between them. Germline CDR1 and CDR2: LGHNT and FRNRAP. The CDR3 has 14 amino acids. The CDR3 DNA follows: TGTGCTAGTGGGGGCAGGGCGGGCAATCAGCCCCAGCATTTT. This translates into CASGGRAGNQPQHF.

This clone was seen a single time. The chain links TRBV19 to TRBJ2-2; D not certain. V was pared by 11 bases and J by 1 base, with 8 bases between. The V gene's germline CDR1 is LNHDA and CDR2 SQIVND (reference sequence). This CDR3 spans 12 amino acids. Written as DNA, the CDR3 is TGTGCCGTCAAAATGAACACCGGGGAGCTGTTTTTT. It specifies CAVKMNTGELFF. Together with reference TRBV19 and TRBJ2-2, the CDR3 gives the full variable domain: DGGITQSPKYLFRKEGQNVTLSCEQNLNHDAMYWYRQDPGQGLRLIYYSQIVNDFQKGDIAEGYSVSREKKESFPLTVTSAQKNPTAFYLCAVKMNTGELFFGEGSRLTVL.

The chain carries TRBV28 and TRBJ1-3; D gene ambiguous. The V and J ends lost 8 bases and 0 bases respectively, with 11 bases between them. Germline V gene lookup returns CDR1 MDHEN and CDR2 SYDVKM. The CDR3 extends over 14 amino acids. Here the CDR3 reads CASAPVHSGNTIYF. The CDR3 DNA follows: TGTGCCAGCGCTCCGGTCCACTCTGGAAACACCATATATTTT.

The genes are TRBV30 and TRBJ1-4, with D hard to call. The CDR3 runs 12 residues. Between the trimmed V and J ends, which lost 6 bases and 5 bases, there was a span of 10 bases. Germline loops: CDR1 GTSNPN, CDR2 SVGIG (reference sequence). CDR3 amino acids: CACVAKNEKLFF. The CDR3 DNA reads as TGTGCCTGTGTGGCAAAAAATGAAAAACTGTTTTTT.

The chain carries TRBV6-6 and TRBJ2-2; the D is unclear. The CDR3 is made up of 15 amino acids. Germline CDR1 reads MNHNY; CDR2 reads SVGAGI (reference sequence). Trimming cost V 5 bases and J 4 bases, with 14 bases left between them. The CDR3 loop is CASSTKRPSTGELFF. In DNA, the CDR3 is TGTGCCAGCAGTACAAAACGACCTAGCACCGGGGAGCTGTTTTTT.

This clone has only a few counts. The gene calls are TRBV29-1 and TRBJ2-3, with D hard to call. The CDR3 has 13 amino acids. Trimming cost V 0 bases and J 1 base, with 5 bases left between them. The V gene's germline CDR1 is SQVTM and CDR2 ANQGSEA. CDR3 nucleotide sequence: TGCAGCGTTGAAGAGGGCGGCACAGATACGCAGTATTTT. Its protein product is CSVEEGGTDTQYF.

This sequence joins TRBV5-1 and TRBJ1-4, with D tentatively TRBD1 (6 bases). The CDR3 covers 14 residues. Per germline, CDR1 SGHRS and CDR2 YFSETQ. The V end was cut by 0 bases, the J end by 4 bases, with 7 bases between. For the CDR3, the DNA is TGCGCCAGCAGCTTGGAGGGGGATAATGAAAAACTGTTTTTT. It codes for CASSLEGDNEKLFF.

V is TRBV7-3 and J is TRBJ2-7; 14 bases agree with TRBD2. With V trimmed by 5 bases and J by 5 bases, 2 bases remained unmatched. The CDR3 loop spans 14 amino acids. CDR1 is SGHTA and CDR2 is FQGTGA in the germline V gene. Here the CDR3 reads CASSPGLAGDEQYF. Written as DNA, the CDR3 is TGTGCCAGCAGCCCGGGACTAGCGGGGGACGAGCAGTACTTC.

V usage is TRBV18 and J usage is TRBJ1-2, with TRBD1 identical over 7 bases. The CDR3 consists of 16 residues. Trimming cost V 1 base and J 3 bases; bases outside gene matches: 8. Germline values: CDR1 KGHSH, CDR2 LQKENI. Here the CDR3 reads CASSPLLTGAHYGYTF. Here the CDR3 DNA reads TGTGCCAGCTCACCACTACTTACAGGGGCCCACTATGGCTACACCTTC.

The chain carries TRBV5-6 and TRBJ2-5; D is undetermined. Near its end, the DNA agrees better with TRBJ2-7, so the J call may be wrong. This CDR3 has 15 amino acids. Germline assignment: CDR1 SGHDT and CDR2 YYEEEE. The CDR3 DNA reads as TGTGCCAGCGGCAGGTTTGTCACCCTATCCTACGAGCAGTACTTC. This translates into CASGRFVTLSYEQYF.

V gene TRBV15 combines with J gene TRBJ2-5; 13 bases are a match to TRBD2. Germline CDR1 LNHNV, CDR2 YYDKDF (reference sequence). The J segment lost 2 bases and the V segment lost 0 bases, leaving 6 bases of the junction unmatched. The CDR3 is made up of 18 amino acids. The DNA of the CDR3 is TGTGCCACCAGCAGAGATTCCCTGACTAGCGGGAGGCAAGAGACCCAGTACTTC. It specifies CATSRDSLTSGRQETQYF. The full variable domain, rest sourced from reference TRBV15 and TRBJ2-5, is DAMVIQNPRYQVTQFGKPVTLSCSQTLNHNVMYWYQQKSSQAPKLLFHYYDKDFNNEADTPDNFQSRRPNTSFCFLDIRSPGLGDTAMYLCATSRDSLTSGRQETQYFGPGTRLLVL.

CDR3 residues: CASRSLAEYNEQFF. The DNA of the CDR3 is TGTGCCAGCAGAAGTCTAGCGGAATACAATGAGCAGTTCTTC. The rearrangement links TRBV9 to TRBJ2-1, with 7 bases aligning to TRBD2. The CDR3 runs 14 residues. Germline CDR1 is SGDLS and CDR2 is YYNGEE. Germline trimming cut 5 bases from V and 4 bases from J; bases unmatched to any gene: 6.

This chain connects TRBV4-2 to TRBJ1-1, with 7 bases aligning to TRBD1. CDR3 length: 17 amino acids. From germline, CDR1 is LGHNA and CDR2 YNFKEQ. The trim removed 0 bases at V and 7 bases at J, leaving 14 bases unmatched. For the CDR3, the DNA is TGTGCCAGCAGCCAAGATCGGCCAGGGGGGTACAGAGTTGAAGCTTTCTTT. Translating gives CASSQDRPGGYRVEAFF.